The sequence of this T cell receptor beta chain was determined in a study of T cell repertoires in cytomegalovirus infection. This clonotype was recorded many times. A single record per CDR3 protein comes from TCRdb applying MiXCR to the reads. The sample has roughly 760,000 distinct CDR3 sequences, under 40% seen once. The germline CDR1 and CDR2 sequences are MGHRA and YSYEKL. V shed 4 bases and J shed 8 bases, with 14 bases lying between them. The CDR3 has 14 residues. This receptor was taken from a human donor in good health (CMV status not recorded). Some clones in this sample may be carry-over from other donors' samples. The chain employs TRBV4-1 and TRBJ1-4, with TRBD1 as a possible D gene (5 bases). The sample taken for sequencing was PBMCs. The CDR3 reads CASSLPGRREKLFF. DNA of the CDR3: TGCGCCAGCAGCCTACCGGGACGAAGGGAAAAACTGTTTTTT.